The 7 T cell receptor beta chains below all came from one sample that was sequenced in a study of cytomegalovirus exposure and HLA in healthy donors. PCR used 60 Vbeta primers and 13 Jbeta primers. Generated by immunoSEQ multiplex PCR, the TCRdb table keeps only in-frame clones and is missing some. The sample holds some 200,000 clones, approximately 80% seen once. Sequenced material: PBMCs. The origin of the receptors is a man aged 50-60 years in good health and CMV-seronegative.

J is TRBJ2-7 and V is TRBV28; TRBD1 matches at 8 bases. The V and J ends lost 6 bases and 3 bases, in that order; junction bases with no gene match: 4. The CDR3 has 13 residues. In germline, CDR1 is MDHEN, CDR2 SYDVKM. CDR3 protein: CASRKTGVYEQYF. CDR3 sequence (DNA): TGTGCCAGCAGAAAGACAGGGGTCTACGAGCAGTACTTC.

V gene TRBV2 combines with J gene TRBJ1-3; 7 nucleotides match TRBD1. This CDR3 is built from 14 residues. The V segment lost 3 bases and the J segment 4 bases; nucleotides outside the gene matches: 3. Germline loops: CDR1 SNHLY, CDR2 FYNNEI. The CDR3 DNA reads TGTGCCAGCAGTGATAGAGGGGGCGGAAACACCATATATTTT. Its translation is CASSDRGGGNTIYF.

This clone was counted between two and nine times. The chain carries TRBV5-1 and TRBJ2-2, with TRBD2 identical over 14 bases. This CDR3 has 18 residues. Trimming removed 7 bases from V and 5 bases from J; junction bases left unmatched: 13. Germline values: CDR1 SGHRS, CDR2 YFSETQ. The DNA of the CDR3 is TGCGCCAGCCGCGGACCGGGACTAGCGGGAGCGGGAACCGGGGAGCTGTTTTTT. It yields the protein CASRGPGLAGAGTGELFF.

The V call is TRBV10-3, the J call TRBJ2-5; TRBD2 agrees at 7 bases. Losses at the gene ends were 0 bases for V and 4 bases for J; bases not matched to a gene: 5. From germline, CDR1 is ENHRY and CDR2 SYGVKD. This CDR3 region has 15 residues. The CDR3 is CAISESAGRAETQYF. The CDR3 nucleotides are TGTGCCATCAGTGAGTCGGCAGGGAGGGCAGAGACCCAGTACTTC.

CDR3 loop: CASSLGAGVSTDTQYF. For the CDR3, the DNA is TGTGCCAGCAGCTTGGGAGCGGGAGTTAGCACAGATACGCAGTATTTT. The chain employs TRBV5-6 and TRBJ2-3; 8 bases fit TRBD2. The CDR3 runs 16 residues. In germline, CDR1 is SGHDT, CDR2 YYEEEE. V shed 0 bases and J 0 bases; nucleotides not matched to a gene: 3.

The chain couples TRBV14 to TRBJ2-1, with 9 bases lining up with TRBD2. This CDR3 spans 16 amino acids. Germline V CDR1 and CDR2: SGHDN, FVKESK. Losses at the gene ends were 4 bases for V and 6 bases for J; bases not matched to a gene: 10. CDR3 region: CASSPSFLAGSNEQFF. The CDR3, as DNA: TGTGCCAGCAGCCCTTCCTTCCTAGCGGGATCCAATGAGCAGTTCTTC.

The J gene is TRBJ1-4, the V gene TRBV7-8; 8 bases are a match to TRBD1. Unmatched junction bases numbered 4, after V lost 1 base and J lost 6 bases. Per germline, CDR1 SGHVS and CDR2 FQNEAQ. The CDR3 consists of 15 residues. CDR3 region: CASSLVGQGYEKLFF. Here the CDR3 DNA reads TGTGCCAGCAGCTTAGTAGGACAGGGTTATGAAAAACTGTTTTTT.